The clone carrying this T cell receptor (beta chain) was observed a handful of times. The time point: 2015-2016 season, pre-vaccination. Community-dwelling subjects without influenza vaccination in the prior 6 months were enrolled. Profiled with immunoSEQ multiplex PCR; TCRdb holds only in-frame clones, not every one. The repertoire holds several thousand clones, with 82% as singletons. These data come from a study of follicular helper T cells after annual influenza vaccination. Turning to the study itself: Blood was drawn on days 0, 7 and 28 after vaccination. Some donors were sampled over the 2013-2014, 2014-2015 and 2015-2016 vaccinations.

The CDR3 is 13 residues long. Germline assignment: CDR1 MGHDK and CDR2 SYGVNS. Trimming cost V 3 bases and J 5 bases, with 5 bases left between them. The sample in question was CXCR5- memory CD4+ T cells sorted from blood, obtained on the day of influenza vaccination. This TCR was recovered from an adult who received the influenza vaccine. The chain employs TRBV25-1 and TRBJ1-6; D may be TRBD1 (5 bases). The CDR3 loop is CASSDRDNSPLHF. The CDR3, as DNA: TGTGCCAGCAGTGACAGGGATAATTCACCCCTCCACTTT.